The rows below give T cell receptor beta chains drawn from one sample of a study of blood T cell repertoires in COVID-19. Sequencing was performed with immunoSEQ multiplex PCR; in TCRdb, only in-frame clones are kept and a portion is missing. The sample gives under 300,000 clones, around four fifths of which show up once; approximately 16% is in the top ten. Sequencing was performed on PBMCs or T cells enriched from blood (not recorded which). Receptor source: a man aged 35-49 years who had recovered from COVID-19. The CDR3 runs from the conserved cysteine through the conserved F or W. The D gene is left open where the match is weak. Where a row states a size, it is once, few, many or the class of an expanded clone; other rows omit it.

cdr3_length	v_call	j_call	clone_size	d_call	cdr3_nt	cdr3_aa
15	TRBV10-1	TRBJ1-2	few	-	TGCGCCAGCAGTGAGGGGCCAGCCGCTAACTATGGCTACACCTTC	CASSEGPAANYGYTF
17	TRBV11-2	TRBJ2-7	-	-	TGTGCCAGCAGCCGACAGGGCCCCTTCTACGGGGGTGACGAGCAGTACTTC	CASSRQGPFYGGDEQYF
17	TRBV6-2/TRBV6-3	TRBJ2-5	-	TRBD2	TGTGCCAGCAGTTATCTCGGACTAGCGGGGAATAGAGAGACCCAGTACTTC	CASSYLGLAGNRETQYF
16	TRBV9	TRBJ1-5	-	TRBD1	TGTGCCAGCAGCGGCGAACAGGGGATTGGCAATCAGCCCCAGCATTTT	CASSGEQGIGNQPQHF
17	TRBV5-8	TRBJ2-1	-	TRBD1	TGTGCCAGCAGCTTGGCCCAAGGGACAGGGGCCTACAATGAGCAGTTCTTC	CASSLAQGTGAYNEQFF
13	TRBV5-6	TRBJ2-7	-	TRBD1	TGTGCCAGCAGCCCATATTCAGGGGGCCTTAAGTACTTC	CASSPYSGGLKYF
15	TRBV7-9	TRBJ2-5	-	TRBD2	TGTGCCAGCAGCAGAGGACTAGCGGGAGTTGAGACCCAGTACTTC	CASSRGLAGVETQYF
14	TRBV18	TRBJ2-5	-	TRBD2	TGTGCCAGCTCACCCAATCGGGGGGGCGAGACCCAGTACTTC	CASSPNRGGETQYF
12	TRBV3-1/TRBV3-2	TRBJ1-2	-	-	TGTGCCAGCAGCCAAACAGGGTATGGCTACACCTTC	CASSQTGYGYTF
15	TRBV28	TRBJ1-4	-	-	TGTGCCAGCAGTTTGCCCGGGAATTCGATAGTAAAACTGTTTTTT	CASSLPGNSIVKLFF
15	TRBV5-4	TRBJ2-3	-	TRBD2	TGTGCCAGCAGCTTCCCTAGCGGGGGCACAGATACGCAGTATTTT	CASSFPSGGTDTQYF
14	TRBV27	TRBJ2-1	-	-	TGTGCCAGCAGTTTATTCGAGACATTTCACAAGCAGTTCTTC	CASSLFETFHKQFF
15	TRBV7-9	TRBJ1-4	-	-	TGTGCCAGCAGCCCCGAGGCGGCGTCTAATGAAAAACTGTTTTTT	CASSPEAASNEKLFF
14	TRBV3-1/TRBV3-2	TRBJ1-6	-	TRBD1	TGTGCCAGCAGCCTCCGGGACAGGGTTTCACCCCTCCACTTT	CASSLRDRVSPLHF
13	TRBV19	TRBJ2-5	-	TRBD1	TGTGCCAGTAGCCTACAGGGGGAAGAGACCCAGTACTTC	CASSLQGEETQYF
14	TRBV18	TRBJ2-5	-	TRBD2	TGTGCCAGCTCACCAAGGACTAGGGAGGAGACCCAGTACTTC	CASSPRTREETQYF
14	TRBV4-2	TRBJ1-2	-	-	TGTGCCAGCAGCCAGCCCGACAGAGGCTATGGCTACACCTTC	CASSQPDRGYGYTF
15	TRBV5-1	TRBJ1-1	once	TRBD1	TGCGCCAGCAGCTCACTGACAGGGATGGACACTGAAGCTTTCTTT	CASSSLTGMDTEAFF
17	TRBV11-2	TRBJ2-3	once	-	TGTGCCAGCAGCTTAGATGCCGGTAGCGGAAGAACGAATACGCAGTATTTT	CASSLDAGSGRTNTQYF
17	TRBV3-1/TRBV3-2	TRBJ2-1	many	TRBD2	TGTGCCAGCAGCCAGGTTATTTTAGCGGGAGGGAACAATGAGCAGTTCTTC	CASSQVILAGGNNEQFF
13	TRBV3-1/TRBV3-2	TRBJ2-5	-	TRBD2	TGTGCCAGCACCCAGCGGGGGGGAGAGACCCAGTACTTC	CASTQRGGETQYF
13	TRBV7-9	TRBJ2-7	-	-	TGTGCCAGCAGCTCAGCGTCCCCCGGGGAGCAGTACTTC	CASSSASPGEQYF
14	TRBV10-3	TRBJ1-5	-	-	TGTGCCATCAGTGAAGGACAGAGCAATCAGCCCCAGCATTTT	CAISEGQSNQPQHF
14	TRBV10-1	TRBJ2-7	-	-	TGCGCCAGCAGTGAGTCGAGGGGGGGAAAGGAGCAGTACTTC	CASSESRGGKEQYF
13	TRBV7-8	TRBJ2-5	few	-	TGTGCCAGCATATGGGCAGGGAAAGAGACCCAGTACTTC	CASIWAGKETQYF
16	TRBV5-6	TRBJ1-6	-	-	TGTGCCAGCAGTATCTCGAACATTCAGGGTAGTTCACCCCTCCACTTT	CASSISNIQGSSPLHF
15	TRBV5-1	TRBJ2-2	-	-	TGCGCCAGCAGCTTGGCACAGGGCGGCACCGGGGAGCTGTTTTTT	CASSLAQGGTGELFF